These 10 T cell receptor beta chains came from one sample sequenced in a study of Ad26.COV2.S vaccination and SARS-CoV-2 variants. The sample's treatment: some 19 received Ad26.COV2.S at low or high dose, single or two shots; 5 received placebo; per-sample allocation not given. The samples were gathered on day 63 after the first injection of vaccine or placebo. Generated by immunoSEQ multiplex PCR, the TCRdb table keeps only in-frame clones and is missing some. The data show about 350,000 clones, around nine tenths seen once. The sample here was peripheral blood, taken in a trial of Ad26.COV2.S vaccine versus placebo. These receptor sequences come from a person between 18 and 65 years old who received the Ad26.COV2.S COVID-19 vaccine or a placebo.

This clone occurred many times. The rearrangement uses TRBV7-9 and TRBJ1-6, with TRBD1 matching 7 bases. The CDR3 loop spans 16 amino acids. With V trimmed by 1 base and J by 6 bases, 6 bases remained unmatched. Germline lookup yields CDR1 SEHNR and CDR2 FQNEAQ (reference sequence). CDR3: CASSLETGVFNSPLHF. The CDR3 coding sequence is TGTGCCAGCAGCTTAGAAACAGGGGTTTTTAATTCACCCCTCCACTTT.

A remark on this clone: The sample carries other DNA sequences with the same CDR3. The chain is built from TRBV3-1 (or the pseudogene TRBV3-2) and TRBJ2-7, with D uncertain. The CDR3 totals 15 residues. Looked up from germline, CDR1 is LGHDT and CDR2 is YNNKEL (reference sequence). Trimming stripped 1 base from V and 0 bases from J, with 10 bases between. The CDR3: CASSQGPGSSYEQYF. CDR3 in DNA: TGTGCCAGCAGCCAAGGTCCCGGGTCCTCCTACGAGCAGTACTTC.

This clone occurred a few times. V gene TRBV6-6 combines with J gene TRBJ1-6; possibly TRBD1 for D (5 bases). The CDR3 has 14 amino acids. Germline CDR1 MNHNY, CDR2 SVGAGI (reference sequence). V was shortened by 6 bases and J by 7 bases, with 13 bases between the two germline ends. Written as DNA, the CDR3 is TGTGCCAGCAGGTGGGGCGTCGGGAATTCACCCCTCCACTTT. Amino acid sequence: CASRWGVGNSPLHF.

Comments on this clone: Different DNA sequences within this sample yield the same CDR3. For the CDR3, the DNA is TGTGCCAGCTCACCGGGACAGGACTATGGCTACACCTTC. Amino acid sequence: CASSPGQDYGYTF. This sequence joins TRBV18 and TRBJ1-2; 8 bases are a match to TRBD1. The germline V gene has CDR1 KGHSH and CDR2 LQKENI. J gave up 3 bases and V 3 bases, and 0 bases lay outside the gene matches. CDR3 size: 13 residues.

This sequence joins TRBV29-1 and TRBJ1-1, with 9 positions matching TRBD1. The CDR3 is 15 residues long. Looked up from germline, CDR1 is SQVTM and CDR2 is ANQGSEA. Trimming removed 7 bases from V and 0 bases from J; junction bases left unmatched: 9. CDR3 sequence reads: CSAGQGTVMNTEAFF. Here the CDR3 DNA reads TGCAGCGCGGGACAGGGAACAGTCATGAACACTGAAGCTTTCTTT. The full variable domain, completed using reference TRBV29-1 and TRBJ1-1, is SAVISQKPSRDICQRGTSLTIQCQVDSQVTMMFWYRQQPGQSLTLIATANQGSEATYESGFVIDKFPISRPNLTFSTLTVSNMSPEDSSIYLCSAGQGTVMNTEAFFGQGTRLTVV.

J is TRBJ2-5 and V is TRBV5-1; D call uncertain. V was cut by 3 bases and J by 2 bases, with 17 bases left in between. CDR1 is SGHRS, CDR2 YFSETQ, per germline. The length of the CDR3 is 16 residues. CDR3 DNA sequence: TGCGCCAGCAGCTCGATACACGAATCCACTCAAGAGACCCAGTACTTC. It translates to CASSSIHESTQETQYF.

This clone was counted once. The chain joins TRBV6-5 to TRBJ2-7; 9 bases are shared with TRBD1. The CDR3 covers 14 residues. Germline loops: CDR1 MNHEY, CDR2 SVGAGI. Trimming removed 5 bases from V and 3 bases from J; junction bases left unmatched: 5. The CDR3 coding sequence is TGTGCCAGCAGTCCGGGACAGGGTATCTACGAGCAGTACTTC. Its translation is CASSPGQGIYEQYF.

V is TRBV2 and J is TRBJ2-7; TRBD1 is a possible D gene (6 bases). V lost 3 bases and J 0 bases, leaving 12 bases between the germline ends. This CDR3 is 15 amino acids long. Germline CDR1 and CDR2: SNHLY and FYNNEI. The CDR3 DNA reads TGTGCCAGCAGTGACAGACAGGCCGCCTCCTACGAGCAGTACTTC. Translation: CASSDRQAASYEQYF.

The chain employs TRBV12-5 and TRBJ2-1, with 7 bases fitting TRBD2. The CDR3 has 17 residues. Germline V gene data show CDR1 as LGHNT and CDR2 as FRNRAP. J lost 3 bases, V lost 0 bases, and 8 bases had no gene match. The CDR3 nucleotides read TGTGCTAGTGGTTTGGTACCCCTGGCTAGCGGCTACAATGAGCAGTTCTTC. Its translation is CASGLVPLASGYNEQFF.

V usage is TRBV5-1 and J usage is TRBJ2-7; tentatively, D is TRBD1 (6 bases). The CDR3 loop spans 14 amino acids. Germline CDR1 is SGHRS and CDR2 is YFSETQ. V lost 4 bases and J lost 3, with 14 bases in between. The CDR3 nucleotides are TGCGCCAGCAGCCGCGGACAGATTATCTACGAGCAGTACTTC. Translating it yields CASSRGQIIYEQYF.